This T cell receptor (beta chain) was obtained from a study of blood T cell repertoires in COVID-19. The authors' processing: The assay estimated nucleated cells by amplifying reference gene primers. Using immunoSEQ multiplex PCR, the repertoire was profiled, and TCRdb retains in-frame clones only, with some absent. That table is the source of V, J and clone size, and D and trimming were worked out from the DNA. Of about 240,000 clones listed, roughly 87% are singletons. The receptor's source is a man between 60 and 70 years old who had recovered from COVID-19. The material sequenced was peripheral blood.

CDR3 sequence (DNA): TGTGCCAGCTCACCACCGCGCACAGGGGCCCTTGAAGCTTTCTTT. Translated, it gives CASSPPRTGALEAFF. This sequence joins TRBV18 and TRBJ1-1, with 7 positions matching TRBD1. Germline V gene sequence: CDR1 KGHSH, CDR2 LQKENI. This CDR3 comprises 15 residues. Germline trimming cut 0 bases from V and 7 bases from J; bases unmatched to any gene: 8.